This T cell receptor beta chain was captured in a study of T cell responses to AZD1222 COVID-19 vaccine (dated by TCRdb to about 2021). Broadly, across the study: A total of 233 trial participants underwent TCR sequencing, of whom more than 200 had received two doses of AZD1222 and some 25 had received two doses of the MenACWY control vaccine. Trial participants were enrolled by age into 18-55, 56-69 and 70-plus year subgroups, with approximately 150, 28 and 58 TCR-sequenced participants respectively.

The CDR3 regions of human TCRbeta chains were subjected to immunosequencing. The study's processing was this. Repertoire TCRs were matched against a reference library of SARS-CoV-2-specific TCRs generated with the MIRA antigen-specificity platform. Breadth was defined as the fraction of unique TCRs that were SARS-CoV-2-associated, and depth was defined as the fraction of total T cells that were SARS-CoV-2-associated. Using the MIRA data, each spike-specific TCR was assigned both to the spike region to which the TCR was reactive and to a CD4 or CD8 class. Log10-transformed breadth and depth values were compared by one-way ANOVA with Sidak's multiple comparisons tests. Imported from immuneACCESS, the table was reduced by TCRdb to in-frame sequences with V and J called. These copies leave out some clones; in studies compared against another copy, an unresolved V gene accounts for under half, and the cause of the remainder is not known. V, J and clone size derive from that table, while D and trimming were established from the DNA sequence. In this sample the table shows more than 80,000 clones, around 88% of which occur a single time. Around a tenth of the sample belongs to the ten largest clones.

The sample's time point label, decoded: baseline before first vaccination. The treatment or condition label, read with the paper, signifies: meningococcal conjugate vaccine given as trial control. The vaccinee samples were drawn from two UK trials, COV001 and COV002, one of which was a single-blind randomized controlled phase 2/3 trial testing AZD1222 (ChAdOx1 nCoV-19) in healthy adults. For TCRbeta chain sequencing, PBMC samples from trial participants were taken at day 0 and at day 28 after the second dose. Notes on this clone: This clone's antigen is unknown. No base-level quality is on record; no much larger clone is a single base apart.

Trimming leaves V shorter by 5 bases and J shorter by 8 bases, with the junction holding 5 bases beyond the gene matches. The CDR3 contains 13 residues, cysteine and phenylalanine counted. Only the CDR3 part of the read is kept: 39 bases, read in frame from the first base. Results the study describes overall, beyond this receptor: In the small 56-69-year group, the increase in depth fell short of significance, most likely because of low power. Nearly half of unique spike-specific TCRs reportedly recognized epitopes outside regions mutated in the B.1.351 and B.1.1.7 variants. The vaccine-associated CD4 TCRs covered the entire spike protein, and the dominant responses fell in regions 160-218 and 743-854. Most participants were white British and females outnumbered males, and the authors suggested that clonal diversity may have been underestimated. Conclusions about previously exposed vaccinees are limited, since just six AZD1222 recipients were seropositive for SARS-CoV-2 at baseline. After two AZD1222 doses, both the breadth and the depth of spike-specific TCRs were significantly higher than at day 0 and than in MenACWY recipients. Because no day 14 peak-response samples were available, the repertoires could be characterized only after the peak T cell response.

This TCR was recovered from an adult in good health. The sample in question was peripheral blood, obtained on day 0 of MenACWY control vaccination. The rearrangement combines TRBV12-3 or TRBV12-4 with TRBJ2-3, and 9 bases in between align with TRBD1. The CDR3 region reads CASSGTGPGTQYF. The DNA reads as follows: TGTGCCAGCAGTGGGACAGGGCCGGGTACGCAGTATTTT.